This TCR beta chain was retrieved from a study of TIL therapy for anti-PD-1-resistant metastatic lung cancer. For the study at large: Half of patients were current or former smokers.

Time point indicated: pre-treatment sample, taken before nivolumab and TIL therapy. This was the immunoSEQ v3 assay. Assay: immunoSEQ multiplex PCR; the TCRdb copy retains only in-frame clones and omits some. The data hold tens of thousands of clones, with roughly 85% observed a single time. The CDR3 spans 15 residues. Germline values: CDR1 SEHNR, CDR2 FQNEAQ (reference sequence). Deletions cut 3 bases from V and 3 bases from J, with 12 bases between. This sample comprised blood, obtained at baseline. The chain is built from TRBV7-9 and TRBJ2-1, with D maybe TRBD1 (5 bases). This TCR derives from a man between 65 and 85 years old with non-small cell lung cancer. This chain's CDR3 is CASSFAQGRYNEQFF. The CDR3 nucleotides read TGTGCCAGCAGCTTTGCCCAGGGCCGCTACAATGAGCAGTTCTTC.